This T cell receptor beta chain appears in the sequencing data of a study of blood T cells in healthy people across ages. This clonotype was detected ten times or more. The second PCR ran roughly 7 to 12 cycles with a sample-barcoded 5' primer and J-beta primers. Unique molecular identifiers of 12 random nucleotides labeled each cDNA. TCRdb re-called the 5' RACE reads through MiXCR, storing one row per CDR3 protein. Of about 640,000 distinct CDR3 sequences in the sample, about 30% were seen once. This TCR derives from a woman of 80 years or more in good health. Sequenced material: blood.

The CDR3 region is CASSPRGMNTEAFF. Here the CDR3 DNA reads TGTGCCAGCAGCCCCCGCGGGATGAACACTGAAGCTTTCTTT. V gene TRBV7-9 combines with J gene TRBJ1-1, with D uncertain. Germline CDR1 is SEHNR and CDR2 is FQNEAQ (reference sequence). This CDR3 is 14 amino acids long. V lost 5 bases and J 0 bases, leaving 10 bases between the germline ends.